This passage covers 9 T cell receptor beta chains from one sample sequenced in a study of cytomegalovirus exposure and HLA in healthy donors. Using immunoSEQ multiplex PCR, the repertoire was profiled, and TCRdb retains in-frame clones only, with some absent. This sample has 150,000 to 200,000 clones, with 84% found just once. The sequencing sample was made of PBMCs. The receptors originated from a man aged 18 to 29 in good health and CMV-seropositive.

The V call is TRBV29-1, the J call TRBJ1-2, with unresolved D. V lost 4 bases and J lost 4, with 16 bases in between. CDR3 length: 14 residues. Germline V gives CDR1 SQVTM, CDR2 ANQGSEA. CDR3 nucleotide sequence: TGCAGCGTTGTCGCCAGCCTCCGGGTCTATGGCTACACCTTC. Amino acids: CSVVASLRVYGYTF.

The chain couples TRBV18 to TRBJ1-1, with D perhaps matching TRBD1 (6 bases). CDR3 length: 16 amino acids. Deletions cut 0 bases from V and 4 bases from J, with 15 bases between. Germline CDR1 is KGHSH and CDR2 is LQKENI. CDR3 in amino acids: CASSPPSLTGFTEAFF. The DNA for the CDR3 is TGTGCCAGCTCACCACCTTCGTTAACAGGGTTCACTGAAGCTTTCTTT.

The rearrangement links TRBV4-2 to TRBJ1-1; D call uncertain. The V gene's germline CDR1 is LGHNA and CDR2 YNFKEQ. CDR3 size: 15 residues. V lost 1 base, J lost 1 base, and 10 bases lay in between. CDR3 loop: CASSQGKGGNTEAFF. The CDR3 DNA reads TGTGCCAGCAGCCAAGGAAAAGGCGGGAACACTGAAGCTTTCTTT.

The genes are TRBV30 and TRBJ1-4, with a possible D match to TRBD1 (5 bases). The CDR3 has 15 amino acids. The V end lost 3 bases, the J end lost 4 bases, and 15 bases lay between the germline ends. Germline values: CDR1 GTSNPN, CDR2 SVGIG (reference sequence). The CDR3 reads CAWSVPRGNNEKLFF. In DNA, the CDR3 is TGTGCCTGGAGCGTACCAAGGGGCAATAATGAAAAACTGTTTTTT.

V and J are TRBV5-4 and TRBJ2-7; 13 positions agree with TRBD2. The CDR3 totals 15 residues. Per germline, CDR1 SGHNT and CDR2 YYREEE (reference sequence). V shed 4 bases, J shed 4 bases, and the junction held 5 bases outside the gene matches. CDR3 sequence (DNA): TGTGCCAGCAGCGCCCGGACTAGCGGGAGTTACGAGCAGTACTTC. This encodes CASSARTSGSYEQYF.

The gene calls are TRBV7-2 and TRBJ2-7; possible D gene TRBD1, 6 bases. This CDR3 has 15 residues. Germline V gene data show CDR1 as SGHTA and CDR2 as FQGNSA. Trimming took 2 bases from V and 1 from J, leaving 12 bases between them. The CDR3 DNA is TGTGCCAGCAGCTTACCGGGACACTTGTCCTACGAGCAGTACTTC. Protein sequence: CASSLPGHLSYEQYF.

The V call is TRBV28, the J call TRBJ1-1; D uncertain. The CDR3 has 14 residues. Trimming shortened V by 5 bases and J by 7 bases, and 17 bases separated the two germline ends. Looked up from germline, CDR1 is MDHEN and CDR2 is SYDVKM. CDR3 DNA: TGTGCCAGCAGTCCGAGTATGAAGAGGGATGAAGCTTTCTTT. This gives the protein CASSPSMKRDEAFF.

In this sample, this clone turned up a few times. V usage is TRBV19 and J usage is TRBJ1-5, with D tentatively TRBD1 (6 bases). Trimming removed 5 bases from V and 5 bases from J, with 10 bases in between. Germline assignment: CDR1 LNHDA and CDR2 SQIVND (reference sequence). The length of the CDR3 is 13 residues. CDR3 in amino acids: CASSGYRDQPQHF. CDR3 nucleotides: TGTGCCAGTAGTGGTTACAGGGATCAGCCCCAGCATTTT.

This clone showed up just a few times. The chain joins TRBV9 to TRBJ2-5; 9 bases map to TRBD2. Germline values: CDR1 SGDLS, CDR2 YYNGEE. The J segment lost 5 bases and the V segment lost 4 bases, leaving 18 bases of the junction unmatched. CDR3 length equals 18 residues. The CDR3 spells CASSPSTGYQAGGETQYF. In DNA form, the CDR3 reads TGTGCCAGCAGCCCCTCGACAGGGTATCAAGCGGGAGGCGAGACCCAGTACTTC.